The text below deals with one T cell receptor (beta chain). The antigen remains unidentified. In the original processing: What underpinned the distant-metastasis classifier for papillary thyroid cancer was the set of CDR3 differences across clinicopathological groups. With MiXCR, TCRdb called clones anew from the PCR reads. TCRdb, rather than the study authors, made the V and J calls. The sample includes 15,000 to 20,000 clones, about a quarter seen only once; the top ten take 10%. The sample originates from a study of metastatic and nonmetastatic thyroid tumors. Study information: Peripheral blood and tumor or nodule samples from malignant and benign thyroid patients were compared.

No patient received treatment before thyroid surgery. General study points: Malignant tumors reportedly showed significantly higher TCR beta diversity than benign nodules in both blood and tumor.

Germline loops: CDR1 LNHDA, CDR2 SQIVND (reference sequence). V was pared by 0 bases and J by 2 bases, with 10 bases between. The CDR3 spans 15 residues. The sequencing sample was made of adjacent normal tissue. This receptor was obtained from a female donor with papillary thyroid cancer or a benign thyroid nodule (not recorded which). Some clones in this sample may be carry-over from other donors' samples. The rearrangement links TRBV19 to TRBJ2-5; TRBD1 is a possible D gene (5 bases). CDR3 protein: CASSIDVRAQETQYF. CDR3 nucleotides: TGTGCCAGTAGTATAGACGTCAGGGCGCAAGAGACCCAGTACTTC.